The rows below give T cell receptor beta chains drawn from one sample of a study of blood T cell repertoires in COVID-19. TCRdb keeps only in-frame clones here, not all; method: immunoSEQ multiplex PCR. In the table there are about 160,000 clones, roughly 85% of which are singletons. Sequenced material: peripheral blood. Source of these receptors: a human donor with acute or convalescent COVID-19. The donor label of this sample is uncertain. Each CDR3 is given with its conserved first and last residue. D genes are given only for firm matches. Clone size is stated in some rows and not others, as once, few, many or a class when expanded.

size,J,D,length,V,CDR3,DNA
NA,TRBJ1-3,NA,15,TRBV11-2,CASSLMAGIGNTIYF,TGTGCCAGCAGCTTAATGGCGGGGATTGGAAACACCATATATTTT
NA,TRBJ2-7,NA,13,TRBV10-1,CASSDFRAYEQYF,TGCGCCAGCAGTGACTTCAGGGCCTACGAGCAGTACTTC
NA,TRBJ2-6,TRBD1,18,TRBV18,CASSPGDRVGSGANVLTF,TGTGCCAGCTCACCCGGGGACAGGGTAGGCTCTGGGGCCAACGTCCTGACTTTC
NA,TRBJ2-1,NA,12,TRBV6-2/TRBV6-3,CASSLRLNEQFF,TGTGCCAGCAGTTTACGGTTGAATGAGCAGTTCTTC
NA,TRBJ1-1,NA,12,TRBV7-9,CASSPQAYEAFF,TGTGCCAGCAGCCCACAGGCCTATGAAGCTTTCTTT
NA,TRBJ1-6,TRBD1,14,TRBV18,CASSPQGARSPLHF,TGTGCCAGCTCACCACAGGGGGCGCGATCACCCCTCCACTTT
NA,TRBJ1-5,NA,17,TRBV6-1,CASSEYGTGGGNQPQHF,TGTGCCAGCAGTGAGTACGGGACGGGAGGGGGTAATCAGCCCCAGCATTTT
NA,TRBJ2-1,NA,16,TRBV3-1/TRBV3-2,CASSQDSTGQSNEQFF,TGTGCCAGCAGCCAAGACTCGACAGGACAATCAAATGAGCAGTTCTTC
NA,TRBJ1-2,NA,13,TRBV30,CAWSVRGTYGYTF,TGTGCCTGGAGTGTACGGGGAACCTATGGCTACACCTTC
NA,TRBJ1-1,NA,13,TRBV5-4,CASSLAQNTEAFF,TGTGCCAGCAGCTTGGCCCAGAACACTGAAGCTTTCTTT
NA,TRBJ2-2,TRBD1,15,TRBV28,CASSLGTGGSGELFF,TGTGCCAGCAGTTTAGGGACAGGGGGATCCGGGGAGCTGTTTTTT
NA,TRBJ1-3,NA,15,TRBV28,CASGEARYSGNTIYF,TGTGCCAGCGGAGAAGCCAGATACTCTGGAAACACCATATATTTT
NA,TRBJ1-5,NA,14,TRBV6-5,CASRQTAFNQPQHF,TGTGCCAGCAGACAGACAGCGTTCAATCAGCCCCAGCATTTT
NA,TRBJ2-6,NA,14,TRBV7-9,CASSLQAGANVLTF,TGTGCCAGCAGCTTACAGGCTGGGGCCAACGTCCTGACTTTC
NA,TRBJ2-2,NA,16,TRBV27,CASSPSRRANTGELFF,TGTGCCAGCAGTCCCTCTAGGAGAGCGAACACCGGGGAGCTGTTTTTT
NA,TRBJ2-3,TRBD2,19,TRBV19,CASSIGPGTSGFKSNTQYF,TGTGCCAGTAGTATTGGGCCCGGGACTAGCGGGTTTAAGAGCAATACGCAGTATTTT
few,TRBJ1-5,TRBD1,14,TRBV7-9,CASSPGQGNQPQHF,TGTGCCAGCAGCCCGGGACAGGGGAATCAGCCCCAGCATTTT
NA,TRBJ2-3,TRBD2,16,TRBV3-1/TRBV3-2,CASSQYSGGATHTQYF,TGTGCCAGCAGCCAATACAGCGGGGGGGCCACACATACGCAGTATTTT
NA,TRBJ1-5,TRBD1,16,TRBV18,CASSQQGAKSNQPQHF,TGTGCCAGCTCACAGCAGGGGGCAAAAAGCAATCAGCCCCAGCATTTT
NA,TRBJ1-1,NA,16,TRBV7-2,CASSHRSTLSNTEAFF,TGTGCCAGCAGCCACCGGTCGACTTTATCGAACACTGAAGCTTTCTTT
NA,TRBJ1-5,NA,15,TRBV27,CASSFRVGSNQPQHF,TGTGCCAGCAGTTTCAGGGTTGGTAGCAATCAGCCCCAGCATTTT
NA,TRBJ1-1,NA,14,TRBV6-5,CASSYSRSRAEAFF,TGTGCCAGCAGTTACTCGAGGAGTCGTGCTGAAGCTTTCTTT
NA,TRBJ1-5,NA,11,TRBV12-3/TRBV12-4,CASSHDSLKHF,TGTGCCAGCAGTCACGACAGCCTTAAGCATTTT
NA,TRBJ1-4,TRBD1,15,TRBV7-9,CASSLGGQGSEKLFF,TGTGCCAGCAGCTTGGGGGGACAGGGAAGTGAAAAACTGTTTTTT
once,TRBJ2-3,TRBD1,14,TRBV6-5,CASGRDRFTDTQYF,TGTGCCAGCGGCCGGGACAGGTTCACAGATACGCAGTATTTT
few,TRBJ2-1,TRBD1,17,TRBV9,CASSVEGGQGVHNEQFF,TGTGCCAGCAGCGTAGAGGGTGGACAGGGGGTGCACAATGAGCAGTTCTTC
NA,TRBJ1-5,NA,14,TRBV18,CASSEPVSNQPQHF,TGTGCCAGCTCAGAACCGGTCTCCAATCAGCCCCAGCATTTT
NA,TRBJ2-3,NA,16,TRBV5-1,CASSLRQRGTTDTQYF,TGCGCCAGCAGCTTGCGACAGCGTGGGACAACAGATACGCAGTATTTT
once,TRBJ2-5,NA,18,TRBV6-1,CASSEADPGLGFKETQYF,TGTGCCAGCAGTGAAGCAGATCCGGGACTCGGATTCAAAGAGACCCAGTACTTC
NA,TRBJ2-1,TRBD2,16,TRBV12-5,CASGLVRLAEYNEQFF,TGTGCTAGTGGTTTGGTACGGCTAGCGGAATACAATGAGCAGTTCTTC
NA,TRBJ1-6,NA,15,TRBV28,CASTSSGSYNSPLHF,TGTGCCAGCACCTCCTCGGGCTCCTATAATTCACCCCTCCACTTT
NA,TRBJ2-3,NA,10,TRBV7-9,CASSTDTQYF,TGTGCCTCGAGCACAGATACGCAGTATTTT
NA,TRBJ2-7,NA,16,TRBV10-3,CAISDAGATLTYEQYF,TGTGCCATCAGTGATGCTGGGGCAACCCTAACCTACGAGCAGTACTTC
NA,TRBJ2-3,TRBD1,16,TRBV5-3,CARRLSPGQVPDTQYF,TGTGCCAGAAGACTATCTCCGGGACAGGTCCCAGATACGCAGTATTTT
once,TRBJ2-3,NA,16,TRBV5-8,CASSKWKGGSTDTQYF,TGTGCCAGCAGCAAGTGGAAGGGGGGGAGCACAGATACGCAGTATTTT
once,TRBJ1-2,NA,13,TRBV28,CASSSFGLYGYTF,TGTGCCAGCAGTTCTTTTGGGCTCTATGGCTACACCTTC
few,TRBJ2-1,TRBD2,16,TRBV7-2,CASSWRGLAGNNEQFF,TGTGCCAGCAGCTGGAGAGGACTAGCGGGTAACAATGAGCAGTTCTTC
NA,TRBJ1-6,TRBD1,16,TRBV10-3,CAISEGDRRNNSPLHF,TGTGCCATCAGCGAGGGGGACAGAAGAAATAATTCACCCCTCCACTTT
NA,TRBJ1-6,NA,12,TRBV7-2,CASSSGRSPLHF,TGTGCCAGCAGCTCAGGAAGATCACCCCTCCACTTT
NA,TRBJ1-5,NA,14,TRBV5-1,CASSLGAGNQPQHF,TGCGCCAGCAGCTTGGGGGCAGGCAATCAGCCCCAGCATTTT
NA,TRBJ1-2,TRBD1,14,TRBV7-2,CASSFGQGGYGYTF,TGTGCCAGCAGCTTTGGACAGGGCGGGTATGGCTACACCTTC
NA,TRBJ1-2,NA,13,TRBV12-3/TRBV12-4,CASSLRGGKGYTF,TGTGCCAGCAGTTTGAGGGGGGGGAAGGGCTACACCTTC
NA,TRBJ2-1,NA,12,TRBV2,CASIPLGYEQFF,TGTGCCAGCATCCCCCTTGGCTATGAGCAGTTCTTC
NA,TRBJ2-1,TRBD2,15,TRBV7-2,CASSVAGGPVNEQFF,TGTGCCAGCAGCGTAGCGGGGGGGCCCGTGAATGAGCAGTTCTTC
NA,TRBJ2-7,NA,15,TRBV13,CASSSAEQGPYEQYF,TGTGCCAGCAGCTCAGCTGAACAGGGACCTTACGAGCAGTACTTC
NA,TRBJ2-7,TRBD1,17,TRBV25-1,CASSEVAGQGRAYEQYF,TGTGCCAGCAGTGAGGTCGCGGGACAGGGAAGGGCCTACGAGCAGTACTTC
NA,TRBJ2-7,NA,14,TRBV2,CASCTGSYAYEQYF,TGTGCCAGCTGCACCGGGTCCTACGCCTACGAGCAGTACTTC